The entry that follows covers one TCR beta chain sequence. Uncultured naive and memory CD4+ T cells supplied DNA for deep TCR-beta sequencing. The table came from immunoSEQ multiplex PCR; TCRdb's copy has only in-frame clones and leaves some out. In the table there are roughly 63,000 clones, about 94% of which are singletons. The data stem from a study of CD4 T cells in relation to SARS-CoV-2 and coronaviruses. The overall study: The HLA restriction of the shared crossreactive spike epitopes was mapped.

The CDR3 length is 14 residues. V lost 3 bases to trimming and J lost 1 base, with 9 bases between them. The germline V gene has CDR1 LNHDA and CDR2 SQIVND (reference sequence). The unexposed donors gave CD4+ T cells in about 2010-2019, prior to COVID-19. The chain employs TRBV19 and TRBJ1-1; D might be TRBD1 (6 bases). The material sequenced was naive CD4+ T cells from PBMCs. Subset here: naive CD4+ T cells isolated by negative enrichment. The clonotype originates from a human donor in good health. CDR3 coding DNA: TGTGCCAGTAGTATTGGGACACCGAACACTGAAGCTTTCTTT. Protein: CASSIGTPNTEAFF.